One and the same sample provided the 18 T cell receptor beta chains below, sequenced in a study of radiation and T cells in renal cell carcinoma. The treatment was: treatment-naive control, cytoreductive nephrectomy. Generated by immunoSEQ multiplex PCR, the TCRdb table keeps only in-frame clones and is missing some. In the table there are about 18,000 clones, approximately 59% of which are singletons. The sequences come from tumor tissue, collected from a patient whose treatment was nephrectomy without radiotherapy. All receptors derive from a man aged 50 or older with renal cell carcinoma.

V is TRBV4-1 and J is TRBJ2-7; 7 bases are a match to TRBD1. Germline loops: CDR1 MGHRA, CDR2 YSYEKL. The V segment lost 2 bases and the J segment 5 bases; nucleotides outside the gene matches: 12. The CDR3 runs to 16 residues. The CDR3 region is CASSQSGQATSNEQYF. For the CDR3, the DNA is TGCGCCAGCAGCCAATCTGGACAGGCCACGAGCAACGAGCAGTACTTC.

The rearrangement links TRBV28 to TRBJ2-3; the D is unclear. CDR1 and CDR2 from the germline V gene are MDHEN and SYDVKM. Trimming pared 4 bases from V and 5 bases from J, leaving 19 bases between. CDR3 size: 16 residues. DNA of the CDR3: TGTGCCAGCAGTTCCTGGAAGGGCCGTGGGGTAGATACGCAGTATTTT. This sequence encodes CASSSWKGRGVDTQYF.

CDR3 bases: TGTGCCAGCTCACCTCCGGGACAGGTCCTATCGGGCTACACCTTC. Translating gives CASSPPGQVLSGYTF. The J gene is TRBJ1-2, the V gene TRBV18; 8 positions match TRBD1. The J segment lost 8 bases and the V segment lost 3 bases, leaving 11 bases of the junction unmatched. Germline V gene lookup returns CDR1 KGHSH and CDR2 LQKENI. The CDR3 loop spans 15 amino acids.

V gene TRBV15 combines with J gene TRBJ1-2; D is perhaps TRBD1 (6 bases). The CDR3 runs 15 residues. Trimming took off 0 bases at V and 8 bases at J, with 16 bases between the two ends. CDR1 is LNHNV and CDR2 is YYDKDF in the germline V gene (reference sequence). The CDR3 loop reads CATSRDRVQGEGYTF. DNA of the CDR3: TGTGCCACCAGCAGAGATCGGGTACAGGGCGAAGGCTACACCTTC.

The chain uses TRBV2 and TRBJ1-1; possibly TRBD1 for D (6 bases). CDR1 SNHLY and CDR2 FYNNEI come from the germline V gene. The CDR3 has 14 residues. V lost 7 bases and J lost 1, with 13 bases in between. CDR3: CASKGGIQNTEAFF. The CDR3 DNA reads TGTGCCAGCAAGGGGGGAATCCAGAACACTGAAGCTTTCTTT.

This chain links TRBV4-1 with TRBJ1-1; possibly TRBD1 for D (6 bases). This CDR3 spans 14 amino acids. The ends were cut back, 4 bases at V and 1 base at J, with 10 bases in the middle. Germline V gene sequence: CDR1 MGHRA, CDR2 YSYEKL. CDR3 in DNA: TGCGCCAGCAGCCCCCTGGACAGGAACACTGAAGCTTTCTTT. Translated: CASSPLDRNTEAFF.

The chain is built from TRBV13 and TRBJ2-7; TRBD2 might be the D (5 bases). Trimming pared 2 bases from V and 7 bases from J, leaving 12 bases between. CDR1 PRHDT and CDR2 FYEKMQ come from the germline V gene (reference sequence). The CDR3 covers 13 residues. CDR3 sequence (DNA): TGTGCCAGCAGCTTATATATCACGGGGGAGCAGTACTTC. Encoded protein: CASSLYITGEQYF.

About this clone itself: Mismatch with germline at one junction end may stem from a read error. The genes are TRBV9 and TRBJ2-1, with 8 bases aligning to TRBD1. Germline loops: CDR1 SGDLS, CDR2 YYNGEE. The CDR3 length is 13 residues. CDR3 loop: CASTLTGVHEQFF. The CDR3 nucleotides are TGCGCCAGCACTCTGACAGGGGTCCATGAGCAGTTCTTC.

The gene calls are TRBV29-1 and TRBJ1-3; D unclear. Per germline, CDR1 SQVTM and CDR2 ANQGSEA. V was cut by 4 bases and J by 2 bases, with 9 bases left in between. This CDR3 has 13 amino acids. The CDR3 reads CSVGVGPGNTIYF. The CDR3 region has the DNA TGCAGCGTTGGTGTTGGGCCTGGAAACACCATATATTTT. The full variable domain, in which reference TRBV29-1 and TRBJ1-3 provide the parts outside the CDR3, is SAVISQKPSRDICQRGTSLTIQCQVDSQVTMMFWYRQQPGQSLTLIATANQGSEATYESGFVIDKFPISRPNLTFSTLTVSNMSPEDSSIYLCSVGVGPGNTIYFGEGSWLTVV.

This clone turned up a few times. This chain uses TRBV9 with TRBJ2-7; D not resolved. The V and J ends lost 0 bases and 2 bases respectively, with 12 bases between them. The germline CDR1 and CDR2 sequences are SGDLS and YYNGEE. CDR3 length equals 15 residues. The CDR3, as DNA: TGTGCCAGCAGCGTAGGTGAAGGAACCCCCTACGAGCAGTACTTC. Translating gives CASSVGEGTPYEQYF.

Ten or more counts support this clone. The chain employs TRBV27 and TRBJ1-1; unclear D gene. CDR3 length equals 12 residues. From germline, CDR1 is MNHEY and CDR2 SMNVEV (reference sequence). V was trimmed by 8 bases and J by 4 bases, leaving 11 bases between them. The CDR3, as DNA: TGTGCCAGCGGAGGGAAGGGCACTGAAGCTTTCTTT. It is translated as CASGGKGTEAFF.

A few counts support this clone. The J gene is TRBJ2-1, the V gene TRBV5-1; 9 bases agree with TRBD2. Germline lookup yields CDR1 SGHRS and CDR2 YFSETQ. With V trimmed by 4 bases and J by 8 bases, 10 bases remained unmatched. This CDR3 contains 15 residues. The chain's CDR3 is CASSVGTSNWDEQFF. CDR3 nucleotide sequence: TGCGCCAGCAGCGTCGGGACTAGCAATTGGGATGAGCAGTTCTTC.

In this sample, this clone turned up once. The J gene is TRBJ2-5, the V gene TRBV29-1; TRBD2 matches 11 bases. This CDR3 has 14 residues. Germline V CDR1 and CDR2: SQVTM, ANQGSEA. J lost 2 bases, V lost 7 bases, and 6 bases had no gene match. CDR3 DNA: TGCAGCGCACGTAGCGGGAGGGCACAAGAGACCCAGTACTTC. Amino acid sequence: CSARSGRAQETQYF.

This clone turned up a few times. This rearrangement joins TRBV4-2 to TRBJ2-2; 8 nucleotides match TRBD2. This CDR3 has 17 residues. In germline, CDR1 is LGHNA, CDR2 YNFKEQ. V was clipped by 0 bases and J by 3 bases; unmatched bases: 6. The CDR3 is CASSQDRRRGDTGELFF. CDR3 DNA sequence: TGTGCCAGCAGCCAAGATAGGAGGCGGGGGGACACCGGGGAGCTGTTTTTT.

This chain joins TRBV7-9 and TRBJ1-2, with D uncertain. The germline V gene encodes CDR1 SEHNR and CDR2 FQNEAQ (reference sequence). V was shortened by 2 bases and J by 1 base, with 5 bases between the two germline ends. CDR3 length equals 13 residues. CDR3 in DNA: TGTGCCAGCAGCTTAAGGGTTAACTATGGCTACACCTTC. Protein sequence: CASSLRVNYGYTF. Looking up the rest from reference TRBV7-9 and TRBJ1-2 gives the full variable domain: DTGVSQNPRHKITKRGQNVTFRCDPISEHNRLYWYRQTLGQGPEFLTYFQNEAQLEKSRLLSDRFSAERPKGSFSTLEIQRTEQGDSAMYLCASSLRVNYGYTFGSGTRLTVV.

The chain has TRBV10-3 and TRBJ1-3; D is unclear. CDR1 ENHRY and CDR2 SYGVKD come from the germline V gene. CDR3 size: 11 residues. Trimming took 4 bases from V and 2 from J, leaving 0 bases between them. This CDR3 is CAISAGNTIYF. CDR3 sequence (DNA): TGTGCCATCAGTGCTGGAAACACCATATATTTT.

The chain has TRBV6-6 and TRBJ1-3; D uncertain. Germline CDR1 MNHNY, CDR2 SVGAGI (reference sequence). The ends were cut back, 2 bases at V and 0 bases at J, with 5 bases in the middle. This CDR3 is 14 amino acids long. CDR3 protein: CASSYTVSGNTIYF. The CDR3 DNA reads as TGTGCCAGCAGTTACACCGTCTCTGGAAACACCATATATTTT.

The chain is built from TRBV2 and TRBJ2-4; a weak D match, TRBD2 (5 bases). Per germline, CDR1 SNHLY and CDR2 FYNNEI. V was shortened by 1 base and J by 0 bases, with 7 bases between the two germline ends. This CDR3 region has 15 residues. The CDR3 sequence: CASSEERGAKNIQYF. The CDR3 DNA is TGTGCCAGCAGTGAAGAACGGGGAGCCAAAAACATTCAGTACTTC.